These T cell receptor beta chains were read from a single sample in a study of tumor and adjacent non-tumor tissue in lung cancer. Each CDR3 protein gets one entry after TCRdb re-called the multiplex PCR reads with MiXCR. Among 100,000 to 120,000 distinct CDR3 sequences listed, 84% were seen once. The sequencing input was lung tumor tissue. The receptors originated from a man aged 65-85 years with non-small cell lung cancer. CDR3s include the opening cysteine and the closing phenylalanine or tryptophan. The order of the fields is V gene, D gene, clone size, J gene, CDR3 protein, CDR3 DNA. The D gene is left open where the match is weak. Size is stated for part of the rows, as once, few or many counts, or as a class when the clone is expanded.

V: TRBV10-2; D: TRBD1; size: -; J: TRBJ1-2; CDR3: CASSDRGGYYGYTF; DNA: TGTGCTAGCAGTGACAGGGGAGGGTACTATGGCTACACCTTC
V: TRBV7-9; D: -; size: -; J: TRBJ2-7; CDR3: CTCSSSGSSYEQYF; DNA: TGTACCTGCAGCTCGAGCGGGTCCTCGTACGAGCAGTACTTC
V: TRBV11-1; D: -; size: -; J: TRBJ2-6; CDR3: CTSSLKLSGANVITF; DNA: TGTACCAGCAGCTTAAAACTCTCTGGGGCCAACGTCATAACATTC
V: TRBV6-1; D: -; size: -; J: TRBJ1-4; CDR3: CARSVSKGANEKLFF; DNA: TGTGCCAGGAGTGTTTCGAAAGGGGCTAATGAAAAACTGTTTTTT
V: TRBV29-1; D: -; size: -; J: TRBJ2-6; CDR3: CSVEGVYYGANVLTF; DNA: TGTAGCGTTGAAGGCGTTTACTATGGGGCCAACGTCCTGACTTTC
V: TRBV28; D: -; size: few; J: TRBJ1-4; CDR3: CASSFAIGQSTNKKLFF; DNA: TGTGCCAGCAGTTTCGCTATTGGGCAGTCAACTAATAAAAAACTGTTTTTT
V: TRBV12-3/TRBV12-4; D: -; size: -; J: TRBJ2-7; CDR3: CAISTRDPLPREQYF; DNA: TGTGCCATCAGTACCCGGGACCCACTCCCGAGGGAGCAGTACTTC
V: TRBV29-1; D: -; size: -; J: TRBJ1-6; CDR3: CSVAESRDPPLHF; DNA: TGCAGCGTTGCAGAATCTAGGGATCCACCCCTCCACTTT
V: TRBV10-3; D: -; size: -; J: TRBJ2-1; CDR3: CDIRQGTGPGEGSTYNEQFF; DNA: TGTGACATCAGACAAGGAACAGGGCCGGGGGAGGGCAGCACCTACAATGAGCAGTTCTTC
V: TRBV11-2; D: -; size: -; J: TRBJ1-6; CDR3: CASSRTRGYSSLHF; DNA: TGTGCCAGCAGTCGGACAAGGGGGTATTCATCCCTCCACTTT
V: TRBV7-8; D: -; size: -; J: TRBJ1-2; CDR3: CASSLEEGHDYDYTF; DNA: TGTGCCAGCAGCTTAGAAGAGGGACACGACTATGACTACACCTTC
V: TRBV16; D: -; size: -; J: TRBJ1-3; CDR3: CASSPENAGSGNTIYF; DNA: TGTGCAAGCAGCCCTGAAAACGCAGGCTCTGGAAACACCATATATTTT
V: TRBV20-1; D: -; size: -; J: TRBJ1-2; CDR3: CSARDPETYGYIF; DNA: TGCAGTGCTAGAGATCCCGAGACCTATGGCTACATCTTC
V: TRBV7-9; D: -; size: -; J: TRBJ2-5; CDR3: CASTLAWVQGETQYF; DNA: TGTGCCAGCACCTTAGCATGGGTACAGGGCGAGACCCAGTACTTC
V: TRBV12-3/TRBV12-4; D: -; size: -; J: TRBJ1-2; CDR3: CTSSLAHVLFGF; DNA: TGTACCAGCAGTCTCGCCCATGTCTTATTTGGCTTC